This T cell receptor (beta chain) was obtained from a study of blood T cell repertoires in COVID-19. This clone was counted once. Assay: immunoSEQ multiplex PCR; the TCRdb copy retains only in-frame clones and omits some. Of 100,000 to 130,000 clones listed, around 81% are singletons. V was pared by 1 base and J by 8 bases, with 20 bases between. Germline loops: CDR1 KGHDR, CDR2 SFDVKD. The CDR3 runs 17 residues. The specimen sequenced was peripheral blood. The chain couples TRBV24-1 to TRBJ2-1; D may be TRBD1 (7 bases). This receptor was taken from a woman between 65 and 79 years old with acute or convalescent COVID-19. DNA of the CDR3: TGTGCCACCAGTGATTTCCCGGGGAGGAAGGGGGCCGATGAGCAGTTCTTC. Amino acid sequence: CATSDFPGRKGADEQFF.